These 30 T cell receptor beta chains originate from one sample sequenced in a study of human T cells and chemical hapten exposure. Time point specified: patch test 2, 6 weeks after DPC sensitization. Treatment in this sample: therapeutic diphenylcyclopropenone sensitization with weekly scalp DPC. TCRdb independently ran MiXCR on the RACE reads; one entry per CDR3 protein. The profile shows about 85,000 distinct CDR3 sequences, around 10% of them singletons. Here the sequenced sample was whole blood, taken in connection with sensitization to the hapten diphenylcyclopropenone (DPC). These receptors all come from a man in his late teens or twenties with alopecia areata. Some clones in this sample may be carry-over from other donors' samples.

This clonotype was seen more than once but under ten times. The rearrangement uses TRBV6-1 and TRBJ2-3; D is perhaps TRBD2 (6 bases). Germline CDR1 and CDR2: MNHNS and SASEGT. Trimming stripped 5 bases from V and 3 bases from J, with 24 bases between. The CDR3 covers 18 residues. CDR3 bases: TGTGCCAGCAGTAAGATTTGGGCGGAGGGTGAAGCAACAGATACGCAGTATTTT. Translated, it gives CASSKIWAEGEATDTQYF.

This chain connects TRBV6-4 to TRBJ2-2, with D unresolved. The CDR3 totals 14 residues. Germline assignment: CDR1 MRHNA and CDR2 SNTAGT. The ends were cut back, 1 base at V and 6 bases at J, with 9 bases in the middle. CDR3 amino acids: CASSDYALAGELFF. As DNA, the CDR3 is TGTGCCAGCAGTGACTACGCGCTGGCCGGGGAGCTGTTTTTT.

This clonotype appeared many times. The V gene is TRBV20-1, the J gene TRBJ1-2; TRBD1 might be the D (6 bases). V was shortened by 6 bases and J by 6 bases, with 20 bases between the two germline ends. The length of the CDR3 is 14 residues. In germline, CDR1 is DFQATT, CDR2 SNEGSKA (reference sequence). The CDR3 reads CSALEAGVWNGYTF. The CDR3 DNA is TGCAGTGCCCTCGAGGCAGGGGTATGGAATGGCTACACCTTC.

This clonotype showed up many times. The gene calls are TRBV11-2 and TRBJ2-7; 7 nucleotides line up with TRBD1. This CDR3 comprises 13 residues. CDR1 and CDR2 (germline): SGHAT, FQNNGV. V lost 3 bases and J lost 6; bases outside the gene matches: 5. CDR3 amino acids: CASSFDRVAEQYF. The CDR3 nucleotides read TGTGCCAGCAGCTTTGACAGGGTGGCCGAGCAGTACTTC.

This clonotype was recorded many times. The V and J genes are TRBV28 and TRBJ2-7; D perhaps matches TRBD1 (6 bases). The germline gives CDR1 MDHEN, CDR2 SYDVKM. This CDR3 has 16 residues. V lost 3 bases, J lost 1 base, and 16 bases lay in between. The DNA for the CDR3 is TGTGCCAGCAGTTTGGGGACCGGGACAAAATCCTACGAGCAGTACGTC. Protein product: CASSLGTGTKSYEQYV.

J is TRBJ1-1 and V is TRBV28; D unresolved. The CDR3 is 11 residues long. Germline loops: CDR1 MDHEN, CDR2 SYDVKM. V lost 1 base and J 10 bases, leaving 7 bases between the germline ends. The CDR3 loop reads CASSLSVAAFF. CDR3 nucleotides: TGTGCCAGCAGTTTATCGGTGGCAGCTTTCTTT.

CDR3 DNA sequence: TGCGCCAGCTCACCAAGCTCTGGAAACACCATATATTTT. It codes for CASSPSSGNTIYF. J is TRBJ1-3 and V is TRBV5-1; D is undetermined. The CDR3 runs to 13 residues. Germline V gives CDR1 SGHRS, CDR2 YFSETQ. The V end was cut by 7 bases, the J end by 0 bases, with 8 bases between.

This sequence joins TRBV28 and TRBJ2-7, with 9 bases matching TRBD2. Losses at the gene ends were 7 bases for V and 3 bases for J; bases not matched to a gene: 10. This CDR3 has 15 amino acids. Germline-derived CDR1 and CDR2 are MDHEN and SYDVKM. The CDR3, as DNA: TGTGCCAGCACCTCCGAACCTAGCGGGGACTACGAGCAGTACTTC. It is translated as CASTSEPSGDYEQYF.

The chain combines TRBV18 with TRBJ2-2; 9 nucleotides align to TRBD1. Germline loops: CDR1 KGHSH, CDR2 LQKENI. The CDR3 has 16 amino acids. J gave up 6 bases and V 2 bases, and 7 bases lay outside the gene matches. CDR3 protein: CASSPVTGGDAGELFF. CDR3 DNA sequence: TGTGCCAGCTCACCAGTTACAGGGGGCGACGCCGGGGAGCTGTTTTTT.

There are many counts of this clonotype. The CDR3 reads CASSPASGPEGYTF. In DNA form, the CDR3 reads TGTGCCAGCAGCCCTGCGTCGGGGCCGGAAGGCTACACCTTC. This rearrangement joins TRBV7-3 to TRBJ1-2, with D perhaps matching TRBD1 (5 bases). From germline, CDR1 is SGHTA and CDR2 FQGTGA. The germline V and J ends were trimmed by 5 bases and 8 bases, with 18 bases remaining between them. The CDR3 has 14 amino acids. The variable domain in full, completed from reference TRBV7-3 and TRBJ1-2, reads GAGVSQTPSNKVTEKGKYVELRCDPISGHTALYWYRQSLGQGPEFLIYFQGTGAADDSGLPNDRFFAVRPEGSVSTLKIQRTERGDSAVYLCASSPASGPEGYTFGSGTRLTVV.

This clonotype occurred many times. This sequence joins TRBV3-1 and TRBJ1-6; possibly TRBD1 for D (6 bases). The germline V and J ends were trimmed by 5 bases and 12 bases, with 17 bases remaining between them. CDR1 is LGHDT, CDR2 YNNKEL, per germline (reference sequence). The CDR3 covers 14 residues. The CDR3 nucleotides are TGTGCCAGCAGCTCAAGGGCAGGGGAAGGACCCCTCCACTTT. This translates into CASSSRAGEGPLHF.

The chain couples TRBV7-6 to TRBJ2-6; D unresolved. The germline gives CDR1 SGHVS, CDR2 FNYEAQ. Trimming took 1 base from V and 0 from J, leaving 7 bases between them. The CDR3 loop spans 16 amino acids. CDR3 region: CASSLEPLSGANVLTF. The CDR3 coding sequence is TGTGCCAGCAGCTTAGAGCCCCTCTCTGGGGCCAACGTCCTGACTTTC.

This clonotype appeared many times. The DNA of the CDR3 is TGCGCCAGCAGAGCGACAGGGACCTACGAGCAGTACTTC. It codes for CASRATGTYEQYF. The chain joins TRBV4-1 to TRBJ2-7, with 7 bases that match TRBD1. This CDR3 has 13 residues. Trimming removed 6 bases from V and 2 bases from J; junction bases left unmatched: 4. Germline V gene lookup returns CDR1 MGHRA and CDR2 YSYEKL.

This clonotype was observed a handful of times. This chain connects TRBV27 to TRBJ2-7; TRBD1 is a possible D gene (6 bases). The V and J ends lost 3 bases and 2 bases respectively, with 17 bases between them. Germline CDR1 MNHEY, CDR2 SMNVEV (reference sequence). This CDR3 is built from 16 residues. DNA of the CDR3: TGTGCCAGCAGTTTTCCGTTGAACAGGGCAACCTACGAGCAGTACTTC. Translating gives CASSFPLNRATYEQYF.

The sample holds one count of this clonotype. V gene TRBV20-1 combines with J gene TRBJ2-7, with D unresolved. Germline-derived CDR1 and CDR2 are DFQATT and SNEGSKA (reference sequence). V dropped 5 bases and J dropped 3 bases, with 11 bases sitting between them. The length of the CDR3 is 12 residues. The DNA of the CDR3 is TGCAGTGCTCGCCTGGGGTTCTACGAGCAGTACTTC. It yields the protein CSARLGFYEQYF.

The genes are TRBV29-1 and TRBJ1-1; D is possibly TRBD1 (6 bases). Trimming took 4 bases from V and 8 from J, leaving 14 bases between them. CDR3 length: 12 amino acids. CDR1 and CDR2 from the germline V gene are SQVTM and ANQGSEA. CDR3 protein: CSVGTPGTEAFF. Here the CDR3 DNA reads TGCAGCGTTGGCACCCCCGGGACAGAAGCTTTCTTT.

This clonotype was detected ten times or more. The chain combines TRBV7-6 with TRBJ1-1; TRBD1 matches 10 bases. Per germline, CDR1 SGHVS and CDR2 FNYEAQ. With 2 bases clipped from V and 1 base from J, the junction kept 10 bases outside the gene matches. CDR3 length: 18 residues. The CDR3 coding sequence is TGTGCCAGCAGCTTATATGGGACAGGGGTATCAGGGAACACTGAAGCTTTCTTT. Translating it yields CASSLYGTGVSGNTEAFF.

This clonotype occurred many times. V usage is TRBV18 and J usage is TRBJ1-1; unclear D gene. V gave up 2 bases and J gave up 0 bases, with 10 bases separating them. Germline V gene sequence: CDR1 KGHSH, CDR2 LQKENI. This CDR3 comprises 15 residues. The CDR3 DNA reads as TGTGCCAGCTCACCAGAGATAGGGATGAACACTGAAGCTTTCTTT. This encodes CASSPEIGMNTEAFF.

The CDR3 DNA reads TGTGCCAGCAGCTTAGTTCGCGACAGGGGAACTGAAGCTTTCTTT. Translated, it gives CASSLVRDRGTEAFF. The chain employs TRBV7-9 and TRBJ1-1, with TRBD1 identical over 8 bases. CDR3 length: 15 amino acids. Germline assignment: CDR1 SEHNR and CDR2 FQNEAQ (reference sequence). V shed 1 base and J 5 bases; nucleotides not matched to a gene: 6.

This chain links TRBV6-5 with TRBJ2-2; 14 bases match TRBD2. CDR3 length: 20 amino acids. V gave up 2 bases and J gave up 7 bases; unmatched junction bases: 15. Germline V CDR1 and CDR2: MNHEY, SVGAGI. The CDR3 spells CASSYKGQGLAGEFFGELFF. The CDR3 nucleotides read TGTGCCAGCAGTTACAAAGGACAGGGACTAGCGGGGGAGTTCTTCGGGGAGCTGTTTTTT.

This clonotype has a count of ten or more. The chain carries TRBV6-1 and TRBJ2-7; 10 bases line up with TRBD1. The trim removed 6 bases at V and 3 bases at J, leaving 11 bases unmatched. The germline V gene encodes CDR1 MNHNS and CDR2 SASEGT. CDR3 size: 16 residues. The CDR3 reads CASRLDRDRGFYEQYF. The CDR3 region has the DNA TGTGCCAGCAGACTCGACCGGGACAGGGGCTTCTACGAGCAGTACTTC.

This sequence joins TRBV29-1 and TRBJ1-4, with TRBD1 as a possible D gene (5 bases). The CDR3 is 13 amino acids. Germline V gene data show CDR1 as SQVTM and CDR2 as ANQGSEA. V lost 1 base, J lost 8 bases, and 11 bases lay in between. The CDR3 region has the DNA TGCAGCGTTGAAGGCAGGGAGCAGGAAAAACTGTTTTTT. Its translation: CSVEGREQEKLFF.

The CDR3 here is CSVEDNADTQYF. The CDR3 DNA reads TGCAGCGTTGAAGATAATGCAGATACGCAGTATTTT. The gene calls are TRBV29-1 and TRBJ2-3; D is undetermined. CDR1 and CDR2 from the germline V gene are SQVTM and ANQGSEA. The CDR3 is made up of 12 amino acids. V was shortened by 0 bases and J by 4 bases, with 5 bases between the two germline ends.

This clonotype was counted ten times or more. The V gene is TRBV12-3 or TRBV12-4, the J gene TRBJ1-1; D is undetermined. V lost 3 bases to trimming and J lost 0 bases, with 5 bases between them. The CDR3 runs 13 residues. Here the CDR3 DNA reads TGTGCCAGCAGTTTCCACCTGAACACTGAAGCTTTCTTT. It translates to CASSFHLNTEAFF.

V usage is TRBV9 and J usage is TRBJ2-3, with D tentatively TRBD2 (5 bases). The V end lost 0 bases, the J end lost 10 bases, and 9 bases lay between the germline ends. There are 12 residues in the CDR3. Germline CDR1 and CDR2: SGDLS and YYNGEE. The CDR3 region has the DNA TGTGCCAGCAGCGTAGGAGGGAACTCGCAGTATTTT. Translated, it gives CASSVGGNSQYF.

This clonotype was recorded many times. CDR3 DNA: TGTGCCAGCTCGGCGGACTCCTACGAGCAGTACTTC. Its protein is CASSADSYEQYF. The chain employs TRBV28 and TRBJ2-7; D is ambiguous. Germline CDR1 is MDHEN and CDR2 is SYDVKM. The CDR3 has 12 residues. The ends were cut back, 8 bases at V and 0 bases at J, with 8 bases in the middle.

In its sample, this clonotype was seen a few times. The gene calls are TRBV7-2 and TRBJ1-1; D might be TRBD1 (6 bases). Germline lookup yields CDR1 SGHTA and CDR2 FQGNSA. V was pared by 5 bases and J by 1 base, with 17 bases between. The CDR3 totals 16 residues. CDR3 loop: CASSPKAGGRNTEAFF. CDR3 in DNA: TGTGCCAGCAGCCCCAAGGCGGGGGGCAGGAACACTGAAGCTTTCTTT.

V is TRBV20-1 and J is TRBJ2-5, with 7 bases fitting TRBD2. The CDR3 runs 14 residues. V lost 6 bases and J lost 7; bases outside the gene matches: 14. Germline V gene sequence: CDR1 DFQATT, CDR2 SNEGSKA (reference sequence). The CDR3 region has the DNA TGCAGTGCAGACCTAACCGGGAGGCTTGGGACCCAGTACTTC. This gives the protein CSADLTGRLGTQYF.

This clonotype has more than one count but fewer than ten. V is TRBV6-4 and J is TRBJ1-1; D uncertain. Trimming shortened V by 3 bases and J by 1 base, and 6 bases separated the two germline ends. The CDR3 covers 13 residues. Germline V lookup: CDR1 MRHNA, CDR2 SNTAGT. The CDR3 is CASSERQNTEAFF. The CDR3, as DNA: TGTGCCAGCAGTGAAAGACAGAACACTGAAGCTTTCTTT.

This clonotype was counted between two and nine times. This chain uses TRBV11-2 with TRBJ1-5; a possible D gene is TRBD1 (5 bases). Trimming left V 3 bases short and J 0 bases short, with 12 bases between. This CDR3 has 16 residues. Germline lookup yields CDR1 SGHAT and CDR2 FQNNGV. CDR3 amino acids: CASSFNSRASNQPQHF. DNA of the CDR3: TGTGCCAGCAGCTTCAACTCCAGGGCTAGCAATCAGCCCCAGCATTTT. The whole variable domain, remainder taken from reference TRBV11-2 and TRBJ1-5, is EAGVAQSPRYKIIEKRQSVAFWCNPISGHATLYWYQQILGQGPKLLIQFQNNGVVDDSQLPKDRFSAERLKGVDSTLKIQPAKLEDSAVYLCASSFNSRASNQPQHFGDGTRLSIL.